The 15 T cell receptor beta chains presented below share a single source sample, sequenced in a study of shared clonotypes between healthy human individuals. Using immunoSEQ multiplex PCR, the repertoire was profiled, and TCRdb retains in-frame clones only, with some absent. Of roughly 2.5 million clones listed, more than 90% are singletons. The sample taken for sequencing was naive CD4+ T cells sorted from blood. Specified subset: CD45RA+ positively selected. All receptors derive from a man younger than 30 in good health.

The gene calls are TRBV5-4 and TRBJ2-7; D unclear. Per germline, CDR1 SGHNT and CDR2 YYREEE (reference sequence). The CDR3 totals 15 residues. V was trimmed by 5 bases and J by 2 bases, leaving 17 bases between them. CDR3 bases: TGTGCCAGCAGAAACCTAGGCCAGGCAACCTACGAGCAGTACTTC. Protein product: CASRNLGQATYEQYF.

J is TRBJ1-5 and V is TRBV30, with D possibly being TRBD1 (5 bases). V lost 3 bases and J 1 base, leaving 13 bases between the germline ends. The germline V gene has CDR1 GTSNPN and CDR2 SVGIG (reference sequence). The CDR3 loop spans 15 amino acids. The CDR3 nucleotides are TGTGCCTGGAGAGCCGGGACCCAGAGCAATCAGCCCCAGCATTTT. This gives the protein CAWRAGTQSNQPQHF.

The chain uses TRBV19 and TRBJ2-3; 8 bases agree with TRBD1. Germline lookup yields CDR1 LNHDA and CDR2 SQIVND (reference sequence). Trimming took 6 bases from V and 5 from J; bases not matched to a gene: 16. The CDR3 is 17 residues long. CDR3 residues: CASRYTRQGARGDTQYF. DNA of the CDR3: TGTGCCAGTAGGTATACCCGGCAGGGGGCGCGTGGAGATACGCAGTATTTT.

The chain recombines TRBV30 with TRBJ1-1; 7 nucleotides align to TRBD1. CDR3 length equals 13 residues. The germline gives CDR1 GTSNPN, CDR2 SVGIG (reference sequence). The V gene end was trimmed by 4 bases and the J gene end by 9 bases; junction bases not matched to a gene: 11. The chain's CDR3 is CAWTGGQKSKAFF. Here the CDR3 DNA reads TGTGCCTGGACCGGGGGACAGAAAAGTAAAGCTTTCTTT.

This rearrangement joins TRBV19 to TRBJ2-4; D remains unclear. Trimming removed 7 bases from V and 5 bases from J, with 12 bases in between. The germline V gene encodes CDR1 LNHDA and CDR2 SQIVND (reference sequence). This CDR3 has 13 amino acids. The CDR3 region is CASKLHGENIQYF. DNA for the CDR3: TGTGCCAGTAAACTCCATGGGGAAAACATTCAGTACTTC.

The rearrangement joins TRBV7-2 to TRBJ2-1, with TRBD1 matching 7 bases. V lost 5 bases and J lost 8; bases outside the gene matches: 9. The CDR3 has 14 amino acids. Germline V gene lookup returns CDR1 SGHTA and CDR2 FQGNSA. The DNA of the CDR3 is TGTGCCAGCAGCCGAAAAACAGGGGATGATGAGCAGTTCTTC. Translating it yields CASSRKTGDDEQFF.

This clone has a single count. This sample includes further DNA sequences coding for the same CDR3. The CDR3 sequence is CAISEGVTEAFF. The DNA of the CDR3 is TGTGCCATCAGTGAGGGGGTGACAGAAGCTTTCTTT. This sequence joins TRBV10-3 and TRBJ1-1; no clear D. Per germline, CDR1 ENHRY and CDR2 SYGVKD. The V end was cut by 2 bases, the J end by 8 bases, with 9 bases between. There are 12 residues in the CDR3.

CDR3 amino acids: CASTPGGLGNEQFF. The CDR3, as DNA: TGTGCCAGTACCCCGGGGGGACTAGGAAATGAGCAGTTCTTC. This sequence joins TRBV19 and TRBJ2-1; TRBD2 matches 8 bases. Trimming at V came to 7 bases and at J to 7 bases, leaving 9 bases not matched to a gene. This CDR3 contains 14 residues. CDR1 and CDR2 from the germline V gene are LNHDA and SQIVND (reference sequence).

This CDR3 reads CASSAGSGNTIYF. CDR3 bases: TGTGCCAGCAGCGCGGGGTCCGGAAACACCATATATTTT. This chain joins TRBV9 and TRBJ1-3; D call uncertain. This CDR3 is built from 13 residues. Germline V CDR1 and CDR2: SGDLS, YYNGEE. Trimming left V 3 bases short and J 4 bases short, with 8 bases between. Using reference TRBV9 and TRBJ1-3 for the parts outside the CDR3, the full variable domain is DSGVTQTPKHLITATGQRVTLRCSPRSGDLSVYWYQQSLDQGLQFLIQYYNGEERAKGNILERFSAQQFPDLHSELNLSSLELGDSALYFCASSAGSGNTIYFGEGSWLTVV.

The V call is TRBV6-1, the J call TRBJ1-5; no clear D. Per the germline V gene, CDR1 is MNHNS and CDR2 is SASEGT. The CDR3 contains 15 residues. Trimming took 6 bases from V and 1 from J, leaving 13 bases between them. CDR3 nucleotides: TGTGCCAGCAGACCCGAGTGGAAGAGCAATCAGCCCCAGCATTTT. Encoded protein: CASRPEWKSNQPQHF.

The rearrangement links TRBV7-2 to TRBJ2-7, with TRBD2 matching 9 bases. V dropped 0 bases and J dropped 5; count of bases not matched to a gene: 8. This CDR3 spans 16 amino acids. In germline, CDR1 is SGHTA, CDR2 FQGNSA. CDR3 loop: CASSLAASSGMDEQYF. CDR3 coding DNA: TGTGCCAGCAGCTTAGCGGCGTCTAGCGGGATGGACGAGCAGTACTTC.

CDR3 sequence reads: CASSYGGREAFF. In DNA form, the CDR3 reads TGTGCCAGCAGCTATGGGGGGAGGGAAGCTTTCTTT. J is TRBJ1-1 and V is TRBV7-2; D perhaps matches TRBD1 (5 bases). The V gene lost 4 bases and the J gene lost 8 bases, with 11 bases spanning the gap. The CDR3 length is 12 residues. Germline V gene lookup returns CDR1 SGHTA and CDR2 FQGNSA.

The V call is TRBV28, the J call TRBJ1-1; no reliable D call. Germline V CDR1 and CDR2: MDHEN, SYDVKM. CDR3 length: 13 residues. Deletions cut 5 bases from V and 4 bases from J, with 11 bases between. CDR3 sequence reads: CASSRSVGTEAFF. Here the CDR3 DNA reads TGTGCCAGCAGTCGGAGCGTGGGCACTGAAGCTTTCTTT.

Comments on this clone: Within the sample, other DNA sequences also encode this same CDR3. The chain has TRBV15 and TRBJ2-7; D may be TRBD2 (5 bases). This CDR3 contains 15 residues. Germline CDR1 reads LNHNV; CDR2 reads YYDKDF (reference sequence). V was pared by 0 bases and J by 0 bases, with 9 bases between. In DNA form, the CDR3 reads TGTGCCACCAGCAGAGATAGAGGGAGCTCCTACGAGCAGTACTTC. Translated: CATSRDRGSSYEQYF.

This chain joins TRBV2 and TRBJ2-1; possible D gene TRBD2, 6 bases. CDR3 length: 12 residues. Germline loops: CDR1 SNHLY, CDR2 FYNNEI. The V end was cut by 4 bases, the J end by 7 bases, with 8 bases between. CDR3 amino acids: CASSARGNEQFF. CDR3 in DNA: TGTGCCAGCAGTGCCCGGGGGAATGAGCAGTTCTTC.